This TCR beta chain appears in the sequencing data of a study of blood T cell repertoires in COVID-19. The wider study: Researchers got acute and convalescent COVID-19 samples from the United States, Italy and Spain. From T cells, B-cell-depleted T cells, or PBMCs came the material, which was cDNA or gDNA.

Authors' analysis steps: It was from reference gene primer amplification that nucleated cell counts were estimated. This table comes from immunoSEQ multiplex PCR, and its TCRdb copy is limited to in-frame clones, with some not included. That table is the source of V, J and clone size, and D and trimming were worked out from the DNA. The data show a few hundred thousand clones, around three quarters seen once. Germline CDR1 and CDR2: SGHRS and YFSETQ. The V segment lost 4 bases and the J segment 9 bases; nucleotides outside the gene matches: 6. The CDR3 sequence is 12 residues long. This clonotype was obtained from a woman over 75 with acute or convalescent COVID-19. The material sequenced was peripheral blood. The V gene is TRBV5-1, the J gene TRBJ1-2; TRBD1 agrees at 7 bases. The CDR3 DNA reads TGCGCCAGCAGCCCCGGACAGGTTCGCTACACCTTC. Its translation is CASSPGQVRYTF.